What follows describes a single T cell receptor beta chain. The sample belongs to a study of CD8 T cells in Susac syndrome. The ends were cut back, 1 base at V and 5 bases at J, with 3 bases in the middle. This CDR3 is built from 12 residues. The germline V gene encodes CDR1 SGHAT and CDR2 FQNNGV. Random hexamers served to reverse transcribe about 0.45 to 1 ug RNA. TCR beta CDR3 was amplified by immunoSEQ covering 54 Vbeta and 13 Jbeta. From the immunoSEQ multiplex PCR reads, TCRdb called clonotypes with MiXCR, one entry per CDR3 protein. Altogether about 76,000 distinct CDR3 sequences are present, roughly 92% being singletons, with the ten largest covering 0.45%.

J is TRBJ1-3 and V is TRBV11-2, with D hard to call. The sequence was collected from a human donor with Susac syndrome. Material: CD8+ T cells from PBMCs. CDR3 amino acids: CASSLGRNTIYF. DNA for the CDR3: TGTGCCAGCAGCTTAGGACGAAACACCATATATTTT.